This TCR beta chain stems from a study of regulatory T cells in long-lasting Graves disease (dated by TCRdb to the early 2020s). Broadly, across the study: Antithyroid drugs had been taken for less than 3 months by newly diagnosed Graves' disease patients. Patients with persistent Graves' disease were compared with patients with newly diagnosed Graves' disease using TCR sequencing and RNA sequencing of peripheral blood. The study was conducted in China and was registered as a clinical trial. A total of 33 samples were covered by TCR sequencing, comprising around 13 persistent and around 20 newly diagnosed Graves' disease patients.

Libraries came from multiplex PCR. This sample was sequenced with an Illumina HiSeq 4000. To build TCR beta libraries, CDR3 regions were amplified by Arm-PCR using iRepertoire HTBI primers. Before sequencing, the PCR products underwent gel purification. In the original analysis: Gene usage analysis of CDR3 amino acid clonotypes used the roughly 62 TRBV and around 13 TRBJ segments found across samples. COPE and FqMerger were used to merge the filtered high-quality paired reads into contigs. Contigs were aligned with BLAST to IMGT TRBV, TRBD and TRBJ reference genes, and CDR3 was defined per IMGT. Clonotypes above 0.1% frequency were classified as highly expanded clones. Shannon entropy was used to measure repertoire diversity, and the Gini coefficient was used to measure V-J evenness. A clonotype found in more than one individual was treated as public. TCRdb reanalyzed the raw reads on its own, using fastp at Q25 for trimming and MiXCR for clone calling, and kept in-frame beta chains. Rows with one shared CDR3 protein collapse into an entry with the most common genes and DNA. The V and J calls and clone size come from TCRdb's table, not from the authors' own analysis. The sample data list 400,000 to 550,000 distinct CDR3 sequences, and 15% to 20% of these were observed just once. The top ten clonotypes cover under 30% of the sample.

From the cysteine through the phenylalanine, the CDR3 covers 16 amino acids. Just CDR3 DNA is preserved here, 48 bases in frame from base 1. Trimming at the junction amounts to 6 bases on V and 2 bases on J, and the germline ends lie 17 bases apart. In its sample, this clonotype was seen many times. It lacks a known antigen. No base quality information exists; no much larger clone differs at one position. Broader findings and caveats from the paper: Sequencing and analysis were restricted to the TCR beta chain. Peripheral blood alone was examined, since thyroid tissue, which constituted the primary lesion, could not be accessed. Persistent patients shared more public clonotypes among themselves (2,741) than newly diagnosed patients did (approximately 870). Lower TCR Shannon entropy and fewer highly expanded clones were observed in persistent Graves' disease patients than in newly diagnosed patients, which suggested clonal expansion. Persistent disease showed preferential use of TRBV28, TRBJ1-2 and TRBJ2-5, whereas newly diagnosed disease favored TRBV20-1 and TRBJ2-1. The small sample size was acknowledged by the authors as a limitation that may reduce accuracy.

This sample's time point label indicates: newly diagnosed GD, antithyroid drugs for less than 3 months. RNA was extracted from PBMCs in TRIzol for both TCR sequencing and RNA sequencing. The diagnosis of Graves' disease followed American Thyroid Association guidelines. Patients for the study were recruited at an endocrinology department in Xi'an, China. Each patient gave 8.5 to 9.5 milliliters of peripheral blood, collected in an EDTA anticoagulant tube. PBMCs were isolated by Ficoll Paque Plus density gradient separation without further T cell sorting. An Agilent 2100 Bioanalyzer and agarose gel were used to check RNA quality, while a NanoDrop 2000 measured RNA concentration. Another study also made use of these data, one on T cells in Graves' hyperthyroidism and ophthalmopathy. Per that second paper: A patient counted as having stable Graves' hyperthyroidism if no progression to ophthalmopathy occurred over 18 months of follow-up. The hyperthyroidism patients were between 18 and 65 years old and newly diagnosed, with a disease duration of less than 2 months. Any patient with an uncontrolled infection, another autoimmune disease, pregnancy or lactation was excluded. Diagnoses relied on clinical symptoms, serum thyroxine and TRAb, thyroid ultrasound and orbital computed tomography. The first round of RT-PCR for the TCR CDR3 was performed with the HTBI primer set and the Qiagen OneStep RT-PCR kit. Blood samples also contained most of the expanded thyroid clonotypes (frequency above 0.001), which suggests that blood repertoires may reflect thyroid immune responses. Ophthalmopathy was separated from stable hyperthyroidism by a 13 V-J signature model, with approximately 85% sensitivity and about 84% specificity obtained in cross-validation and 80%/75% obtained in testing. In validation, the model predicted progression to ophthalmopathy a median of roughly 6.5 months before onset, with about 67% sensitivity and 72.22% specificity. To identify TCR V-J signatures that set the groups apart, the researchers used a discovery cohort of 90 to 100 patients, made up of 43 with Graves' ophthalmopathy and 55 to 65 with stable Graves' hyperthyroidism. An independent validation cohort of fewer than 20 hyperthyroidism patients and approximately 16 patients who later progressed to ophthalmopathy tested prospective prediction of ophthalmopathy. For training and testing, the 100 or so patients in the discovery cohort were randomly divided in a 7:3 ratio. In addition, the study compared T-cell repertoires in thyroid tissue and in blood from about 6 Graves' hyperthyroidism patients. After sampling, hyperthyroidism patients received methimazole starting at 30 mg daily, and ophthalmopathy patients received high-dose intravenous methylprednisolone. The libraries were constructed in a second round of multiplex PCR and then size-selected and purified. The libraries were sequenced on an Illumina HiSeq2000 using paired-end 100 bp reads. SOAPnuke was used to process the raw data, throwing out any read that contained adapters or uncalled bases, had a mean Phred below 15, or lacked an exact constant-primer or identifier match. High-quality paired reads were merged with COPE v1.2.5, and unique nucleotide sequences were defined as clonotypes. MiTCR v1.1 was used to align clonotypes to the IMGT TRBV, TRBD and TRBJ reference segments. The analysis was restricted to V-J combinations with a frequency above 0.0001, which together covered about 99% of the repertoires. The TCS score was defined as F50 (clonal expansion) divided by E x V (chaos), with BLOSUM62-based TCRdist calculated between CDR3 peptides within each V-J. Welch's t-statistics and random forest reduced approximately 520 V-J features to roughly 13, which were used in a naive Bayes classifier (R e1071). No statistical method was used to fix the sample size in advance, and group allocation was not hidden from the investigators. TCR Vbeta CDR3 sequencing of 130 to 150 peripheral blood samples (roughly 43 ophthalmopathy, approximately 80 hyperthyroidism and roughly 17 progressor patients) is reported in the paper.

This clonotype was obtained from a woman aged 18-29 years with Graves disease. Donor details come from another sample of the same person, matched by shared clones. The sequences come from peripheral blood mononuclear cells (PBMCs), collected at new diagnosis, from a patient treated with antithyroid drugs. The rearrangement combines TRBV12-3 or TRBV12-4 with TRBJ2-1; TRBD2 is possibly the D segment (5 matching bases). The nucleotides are TGTGCCAGCAGCCGTCTCGCGGAGGTTACCTACAATGAGCAGTTCTTC. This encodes CASSRLAEVTYNEQFF.